This TCR beta chain was documented in a study of T cell changes during pregnancy in multiple sclerosis. Data came from immunoSEQ multiplex PCR; TCRdb stores just in-frame clones and leaves some out. The data contain 50,000 or so clones, around nine tenths of them seen just once; the ten biggest clones take up less than 0.4%. From germline, CDR1 is KGHSH and CDR2 LQKENI. The CDR3 contains 16 residues. With 8 bases clipped from V and 7 bases from J, the junction kept 17 bases outside the gene matches. The sequence was obtained from a female donor with multiple sclerosis, enrolled in a pregnancy study. V is TRBV18 and J is TRBJ1-1; 9 bases match TRBD1. Sequenced material: CD4+ T cells from peripheral blood mononuclear cells, taken before pregnancy. CDR3 in DNA: TGTGCCAGCACCTCAAACCGCCTGGGACAGGGTGATGAAGCTTTCTTT. This gives the protein CASTSNRLGQGDEAFF.